This TCR beta chain is from a study of Graves' ophthalmopathy and Graves' hyperthyroidism. This clonotype was counted many times. The junction departs from the called germline gene at one end, perhaps through a read error. RNA transcripts provided the template for amplifying TCR beta CDR3 regions. HTBI-primed first-round RT-PCR preceded second-round multiplex PCR. TCRdb recomputed calls from the multiplex PCR reads with MiXCR, one row per CDR3 protein. Altogether a few hundred thousand distinct CDR3 sequences are present, 39% being singletons, with the ten largest covering about 4.2%. Aged 18 to 65, hyperthyroidism patients had new diagnoses of under 2 months' duration. CDR3 length: 11 residues.

The chain employs TRBV12-3 or TRBV12-4 and TRBJ2-7; the D gene is possibly TRBD1 (7 bases). The origin of this receptor is an adult man with Graves' hyperthyroidism. Material for sequencing was peripheral blood or thyroid tissue (not recorded which). The DNA for the CDR3 is TGTGCCAGCAGTGGCAGGGGGGCATCGTCCTTC. Amino acid sequence: CASSGRGASSF.